This T cell receptor (beta chain) was captured by sequencing in a study of T cells in Graves' hyperthyroidism and ophthalmopathy (dated by TCRdb to about 2019). Study-level background: Peripheral blood samples were taken at the time of initial diagnosis, prior to any treatment. Thyroid tissue and blood T-cell repertoires from about six Graves' hyperthyroidism patients were also compared in the study. Whether ophthalmopathy could be predicted prospectively was tested in an independent validation cohort made up of approximately 19 hyperthyroidism patients plus 17 patients who later progressed to ophthalmopathy. A discovery cohort of about 96 patients, roughly 43 with Graves' ophthalmopathy and 57 with stable Graves' hyperthyroidism, was used to find distinguishing TCR V-J signatures. The 100 discovery patients were randomly split 7:3 into training and test sets. According to the paper, TCR Vbeta CDR3 sequencing was carried out on around 140 peripheral blood samples, which came from over 40 ophthalmopathy, 75 to 80 hyperthyroidism and about 17 progressor patients. After blood sampling, hyperthyroidism patients were treated with methimazole at a starting dose of 30 mg daily, and ophthalmopathy patients were treated with high-dose intravenous methylprednisolone. The research as a whole found: Ophthalmopathy was separated from stable hyperthyroidism by a 13 V-J signature model, with over 85% sensitivity and roughly 84% specificity obtained in cross-validation and 80%/75% obtained in testing. Most expanded thyroid clonotypes (frequency above 0.001) were also detected in blood, a finding suggesting that blood repertoires may reflect thyroid immune responses. In validation, progression to ophthalmopathy was predicted by the model with about 70% sensitivity and roughly 76% specificity, a median of approximately 6.5 months before onset. No statistical method was used to set the sample size in advance, and investigators knew the group allocation.

This clonotype has ten or more counts. No antigen is known for it. No base-level quality is on record; no much larger clone is a single base apart. From cysteine to phenylalanine, the CDR3 is 12 amino acids long. Only the CDR3 portion is preserved as DNA: 36 bases, with reading frame beginning at the first base. CDR1 KGHDR and CDR2 SFDVKD were looked up in the germline V gene. V is cut by 0 bases and J by 7 bases, and the space between the germline ends is 5 bases. The TCR beta CDR3 regions were amplified from RNA transcripts. For the first round of RT-PCR on the TCR CDR3, the HTBI primer set was used together with the Qiagen OneStep RT-PCR kit. The libraries were constructed in a second round of multiplex PCR and then size-selected and purified. Paired-end sequencing of the libraries was performed with 100 bp reads on an Illumina HiSeq2000. The authors' analysis ran thus. SOAPnuke was used to process the raw data, with reads discarded if the reads contained adapters or uncalled bases, had a mean Phred below 15, or lacked an exact constant-primer or identifier match. High-quality paired reads were merged using COPE v1.2.5, and each unique nucleotide sequence was defined as a clonotype. Clonotypes were aligned to IMGT TRBV, TRBD and TRBJ reference segments using MiTCR v1.1. Analysis was restricted to V-J combinations with a frequency above 0.0001, which covered 99.2% of repertoires. A TCS score was defined as the ratio of F50 (clonal expansion) to E x V (chaos), with BLOSUM62-based TCRdist applied between CDR3 peptides within each V-J. Welch's t-statistics and random forest reduced approximately 520 V-J features to about 13, which were used in a naive Bayes classifier (R e1071). In-frame beta chains were kept once TCRdb had trimmed the public reads at Q25 with fastp and called clones with MiXCR. Duplicate CDR3 protein sequences are folded into a single record with the most common DNA and genes. The V and J calls shown here were made by TCRdb, not taken from the authors' results. The sample table records about half a million distinct CDR3 sequences; roughly 20% of these occur just once. Of the sample, roughly 29% falls within the top ten clones.

Graves' hyperthyroidism was defined as stable when no progression to ophthalmopathy occurred over 18 months of follow-up. The hyperthyroidism patients were between 18 and 65 years old and newly diagnosed, with a disease duration of less than 2 months. Patients with uncontrolled infections, other autoimmune diseases, pregnancy or lactation were excluded. Diagnoses relied on clinical symptoms, serum thyroxine and TRAb, thyroid ultrasound and orbital computed tomography. Ficoll-Paque density gradient centrifugation was used to isolate PBMCs from 8 to 10 ml of fresh peripheral blood. Trizol reagent was used to extract total RNA, and RNA quality was then checked on an Agilent 2100 Bioanalyzer.

The sample consisted of blood. The chain joins TRBV24-1 to TRBJ2-5; too little of a D gene remains to name it. The clonotype was recovered from a man between 18 and 29 years old with Graves' hyperthyroidism. The DNA is as follows: TGTGCCACCAGTGATTTGAGTGGGACCCAGTACTTC. It is translated as CATSDLSGTQYF.